The 8 T cell receptor beta chains below were found in one sample sequenced in a study of CD8 T cells in ankylosing spondylitis. One entry per CDR3 protein results from TCRdb running MiXCR on the 5' RACE reads. Of some 130,000 distinct CDR3 sequences listed, about 10% are singletons. The sample comprised blood, either unsorted or a sorted T cell fraction (not recorded which). These receptors were obtained from a female donor with ankylosing spondylitis or in good health (not recorded which).

This clonotype was observed many times. The CDR3 DNA reads as TGTGCCAGCAGCGACAATAGACAGGGGGGGACCTTCTTGAACACTGAAGCTTTCTTT. Its protein is CASSDNRQGGTFLNTEAFF. The V call is TRBV5-6, the J call TRBJ1-1, with TRBD1 matching over 9 bases. In germline, CDR1 is SGHDT, CDR2 YYEEEE. Trimming cost V 4 bases and J 0 bases; bases outside gene matches: 16. The CDR3 has 19 amino acids.

This clonotype was recorded at least ten times. Here the CDR3 reads CSARDLGGQETQYF. DNA for the CDR3: TGCAGTGCTAGAGATTTGGGGGGCCAAGAGACCCAGTACTTC. This chain uses TRBV20-1 with TRBJ2-5; a weak D match, TRBD2 (6 bases). The CDR3 loop spans 14 amino acids. V was clipped by 0 bases and J by 1 base, with 9 bases between them. Germline V gene data show CDR1 as DFQATT and CDR2 as SNEGSKA (reference sequence).

This clonotype was found many times. The rearrangement links TRBV11-2 to TRBJ2-1; D gene uncertain. V lost 4 bases and J lost 2, with 12 bases in between. The CDR3 consists of 15 residues. From germline, CDR1 is SGHAT and CDR2 FQNNGV. CDR3 nucleotides: TGTGCCAGCAGCTCTTTTAGGTCCCCCTACAATGAGCAGTTCTTC. This gives the protein CASSSFRSPYNEQFF.

This clonotype was recorded at least ten times. The chain joins TRBV21-1 to TRBJ2-7; the table gives TRBD1 as D, unverified against the DNA. TRBV21-1 represents a pseudogene. The CDR3 is 15 amino acids. DNA of the CDR3: TGTGCCGCACCGGGCCGGGAGACTACTATGTACGAGCAGTACTTC. It translates to CAAPGRETTMYEQYF.

The table lists this clonotype with many counts. The chain uses TRBV9 and TRBJ2-1, with TRBD1 identical over 10 bases. This CDR3 spans 15 amino acids. After removal of 1 base from V and 8 bases from J, the junction contained 6 bases not matched to a gene. Germline V gene lookup returns CDR1 SGDLS and CDR2 YYNGEE. The CDR3 bases are TGTGCCAGCAGCGTAACGGGACAGGGGTATGATGAGCAGTTCTTC. Encoded protein: CASSVTGQGYDEQFF.

This clonotype was seen at least ten times. The V call is TRBV28, the J call TRBJ1-1; D is unresolved. V was cut by 2 bases and J by 4 bases, with 14 bases left in between. This CDR3 region has 15 residues. Germline V CDR1 and CDR2: MDHEN, SYDVKM. The CDR3 nucleotides read TGTGCCAGCAGTTTAAGCCCCACCCTTAGCACTGAAGCTTTCTTT. Translating it yields CASSLSPTLSTEAFF.

The table lists this clonotype with many counts. V gene TRBV5-1 combines with J gene TRBJ2-7, with 8 bases fitting TRBD1. The CDR3 totals 15 residues. The ends lost 4 bases at V and 5 bases at J; junction bases unmatched: 11. The germline V gene encodes CDR1 SGHRS and CDR2 YFSETQ. CDR3 in DNA: TGCGCCAGCAGCCCGGGACAGGTTTTGACGGACGAGCAGTACTTC. This encodes CASSPGQVLTDEQYF.

This clonotype showed up many times. The chain carries TRBV6-6 and TRBJ1-5; a possible D gene is TRBD1 (5 bases). Germline V CDR1 and CDR2: MNHNY, SVGAGI (reference sequence). V gave up 8 bases and J gave up 4 bases, with 18 bases separating them. The CDR3 covers 15 residues. In DNA, the CDR3 is TGTGCCAGCTTGAAGGCGGTCGGGGGTAATCAGCCCCAGCATTTT. This gives the protein CASLKAVGGNQPQHF.